The next 8 T cell receptor beta chains were all read from a single sample in a study of Ad26.COV2.S vaccination and SARS-CoV-2 variants. Some clones are missing from TCRdb's copy, which holds only in-frame ones; the method was immunoSEQ multiplex PCR. The sample holds some 480,000 clones, roughly nine tenths seen once. The treatment denotes: 15 to 20 received Ad26.COV2.S at low or high dose, single or two shots; several received placebo; per-sample allocation not given. Samples came from day 63 after the first vaccine or placebo injection. The sample was peripheral blood, taken in a trial of Ad26.COV2.S vaccine versus placebo. These receptors originate from a person aged 18-60 years who received the Ad26.COV2.S COVID-19 vaccine or a placebo.

This clone was recorded once. The V gene is TRBV6-5, the J gene TRBJ1-2; the D gene is possibly TRBD1 (6 bases). This CDR3 is built from 13 residues. The V and J ends lost 6 bases and 10 bases respectively, with 18 bases between them. The germline CDR1 and CDR2 sequences are MNHEY and SVGAGI. In DNA, the CDR3 is TGTGCCAGCAGCGATGGAGGGGGAGACTACTACACCTTC. It codes for CASSDGGGDYYTF.

The table lists this clone with a count of one. V is TRBV9 and J is TRBJ2-1, with 10 bases matching TRBD1. The germline V gene has CDR1 SGDLS and CDR2 YYNGEE. The CDR3 runs 17 residues. The junction had 9 bases not matched to a gene; V was cut back by 4 bases and J by 2 bases. The CDR3 loop reads CASSPRGQGVTYNEQFF. The CDR3 nucleotides read TGTGCCAGCAGCCCCCGAGGACAGGGGGTTACCTACAATGAGCAGTTCTTC. The full variable domain, in which reference TRBV9 and TRBJ2-1 provide the parts outside the CDR3, is DSGVTQTPKHLITATGQRVTLRCSPRSGDLSVYWYQQSLDQGLQFLIQYYNGEERAKGNILERFSAQQFPDLHSELNLSSLELGDSALYFCASSPRGQGVTYNEQFFGPGTRLTVL.

J is TRBJ1-4 and V is TRBV30; D call uncertain. Trimming pared 2 bases from V and 7 bases from J, leaving 11 bases between. In germline, CDR1 is GTSNPN, CDR2 SVGIG (reference sequence). CDR3 length: 13 residues. CDR3 sequence: CAWSYRPSEKLFF. As DNA, the CDR3 is TGTGCCTGGAGTTACCGGCCATCTGAAAAACTGTTTTTT.

V and J are TRBV7-3 and TRBJ2-1; 8 bases map to TRBD2. CDR1 and CDR2 (germline): SGHTA, FQGTGA. J gave up 0 bases and V 4 bases, and 14 bases lay outside the gene matches. CDR3 size: 19 residues. The CDR3 bases are TGTGCCAGCAGCTCCCCCGGCCTAGCGGGTGGGAGCTCCTACAATGAGCAGTTCTTC. Translating gives CASSSPGLAGGSSYNEQFF.

This chain uses TRBV5-4 with TRBJ1-2, with TRBD1 matching 10 bases. V shed 5 bases and J 7 bases; nucleotides not matched to a gene: 11. Germline V gives CDR1 SGHNT, CDR2 YYREEE (reference sequence). This CDR3 has 15 amino acids. CDR3 coding DNA: TGTGCCAGCAGACAAAAAGACAGGGGGCATGGTGGCTACACCTTC. Protein product: CASRQKDRGHGGYTF.

This clone was observed once. The CDR3 DNA reads as TGTGCCAGCAGCTTCGGGGAGTTCTACGAGCAGTACTTC. Its protein is CASSFGEFYEQYF. This chain uses TRBV11-2 with TRBJ2-7; tentative D call: TRBD2 (5 bases). Germline assignment: CDR1 SGHAT and CDR2 FQNNGV. With 3 bases removed from V and 3 bases from J, the gap between germline ends came to 9 bases. The CDR3 is 13 amino acids.

The V and J genes are TRBV28 and TRBJ1-1; D not certain. This CDR3 is built from 16 residues. The germline CDR1 and CDR2 sequences are MDHEN and SYDVKM. V was cut by 7 bases and J by 1 base, with 19 bases left in between. CDR3 in amino acids: CASTPSRGVRNTEAFF. Here the CDR3 DNA reads TGTGCCAGCACCCCAAGCAGAGGCGTCCGGAACACTGAAGCTTTCTTT.

This chain connects TRBV11-3 to TRBJ1-6; D call uncertain. Germline loops: CDR1 SGHNT, CDR2 YENEEA. V was trimmed by 3 bases and J by 5 bases, leaving 5 bases between them. The CDR3 runs to 13 residues. In nucleotides, the CDR3 is TGTGCCAGCAGCTTTGGGGATAATTCACCCCTCCACTTT. It encodes CASSFGDNSPLHF.